This T cell receptor (beta chain) was found in a study of T-cell memory formation after mild COVID-19. Whole-study findings and limits: Clones that contracted clustered mainly in CM and EM if CD4+ and in EMRA if CD8+. Day 15 to 85 contracting clones showed balanced CD4/CD8; later expanders leaned CD4+. A second wave of clones peaked on day 37, and their SARS-CoV-2 specificity went unconfirmed.

TCR alpha and TCR beta cDNA libraries carrying sample barcodes and UMIs came from 5'RACE with constant-segment primers. From the 5' RACE reads, TCRdb called clonotypes with MiXCR, one entry per CDR3 protein. In the table there are 300,000 to 350,000 distinct CDR3 sequences, roughly 13% of which are singletons. V lost 4 bases and J 0 bases, leaving 8 bases between the germline ends. Germline CDR1 reads SGHRS; CDR2 reads YFSETQ. CDR3 length equals 14 residues. A note on this clonotype: Its matching antigen is unknown.

The origin of this receptor is a man between 18 and 29 years old who had mild COVID-19 (a few samples of this study predate the infection). Cell type and time point are not known. Material for sequencing was PBMCs or a T cell subset sorted from them (not recorded which). The chain carries TRBV5-1 and TRBJ2-1; D gene uncertain. The CDR3 DNA reads TGCGCCAGCAGCCAAGACCGCTCCTACAATGAGCAGTTCTTC. It specifies CASSQDRSYNEQFF. The complete variable domain, with remaining parts taken from reference TRBV5-1 and TRBJ2-1, reads KAGVTQTPRYLIKTRGQQVTLSCSPISGHRSVSWYQQTPGQGLQFLFEYFSETQRNKGNFPGRFSGRQFSNSRSEMNVSTLELGDSALYLCASSQDRSYNEQFFGPGTRLTVL.